The rows below give T cell receptor beta chains drawn from one sample of a study of CD8+CD57+ T cells in acquired aplastic anemia. TCRdb recomputed calls from the reads with MiXCR, one row per CDR3 protein. The sample has 250,000 to 300,000 distinct CDR3 sequences; about 56% are singletons. Sequencing was done on a sample of sorted CD4+, CD8+, or CD8+CD57+ T cells (not recorded which) from PBMCs. Receptors were obtained from a human donor with severe aplastic anemia or a healthy control (not recorded which). Each CDR3 is given with its conserved first and last residue. Each record gives: V gene, D gene, J gene, clone size, CDR3 DNA, CDR3 protein. The D gene is left open where the match is weak. Only some rows state a clone size, as once, few, many or a class for expanded clones.

TRBV20-1	-	TRBJ1-3	-	TGCAGTGCTAGGGCACCTAACTCTGGAAACACCATATATTTT	CSARAPNSGNTIYF
TRBV6-2/TRBV6-3	TRBD1	TRBJ1-5	many	TGTGCCAGCAGTTACACAGGGGGCAGCAATCAGCCCCAGCATTTT	CASSYTGGSNQPQHF
TRBV9	-	TRBJ1-1	-	TGTGCCAGCAACTTGGAGGGGCAGGACACTGAAGCTTTCTTT	CASNLEGQDTEAFF
TRBV18	-	TRBJ2-2	few	TGTGCCAGCTCACCATTGATGTCAGGTGGAACCGGGGAGCTGTTTTTT	CASSPLMSGGTGELFF
TRBV20-1	-	TRBJ2-3	-	TGCAGTGCCAGCTCAACCATCGGGACAACAGATACGCAGTATTTT	CSASSTIGTTDTQYF
TRBV10-1	-	TRBJ2-2	-	TGCGCCAGCAGGGATGGTCAGGGGAACACCGGGGAGCTGTTTTTT	CASRDGQGNTGELFF
TRBV2	-	TRBJ2-7	once	TGCGCCAGCAGTGAAGGATCGTTTGAGCGGTACTTC	CASSEGSFERYF
TRBV10-1	-	TRBJ2-7	-	TGCGCCAGCAGTGAGAACTTACTCTGCTCCTACGAGCAGTACTTC	CASSENLLCSYEQYF
TRBV7-9	-	TRBJ2-3	-	TGTGCCAGCAGCTCCATCTCCGGGGGGCCTTACAGCACAGATACGCAGTATTTT	CASSSISGGPYSTDTQYF
TRBV5-1	TRBD1	TRBJ1-4	many	TGCGCCAGCAGCCCGGGGACAGGGAATAATGGTGAAAAACTGTTTTTT	CASSPGTGNNGEKLFF
TRBV5-1	TRBD2	TRBJ2-7	-	TGCGCCAGCAGCTTGGGCTCTAGCGGGGTTCCGTACGAGCAGTACTTC	CASSLGSSGVPYEQYF